The source of this T cell receptor (beta chain) is a study of PD-1 blockade in classical Hodgkin lymphoma. The protocol was immunoSEQ multiplex PCR, while the TCRdb copy is restricted to in-frame clones and leaves out a portion. The table records about 41,000 clones, more than 70% of them present only once. Details on this clone: What it binds is not known.

Germline loops: CDR1 MNHEY, CDR2 SVGAGI. This CDR3 spans 15 amino acids. J was trimmed by 7 bases and V by 6 bases; bases with no gene match: 14. Autologous stem cell transplantation was followed by relapse in every patient, and brentuximab vedotin exposure varied. Study-wide points: Nivolumab initiation under 1 year post-ASCT meant exclusion. There was a significant rise in CD4+ TCR diversity by C4D1, with no such rise for CD8+. Diminished baseline TCR diversity has been reported in newly diagnosed patients relative to healthy donors.

This specimen consisted of peripheral blood mononuclear cells (PBMCs), obtained at baseline. The TCR comes from a human donor with classical Hodgkin lymphoma. The chain carries TRBV6-5 and TRBJ1-2; 7 nucleotides align to TRBD1. CDR3 residues: CASSPTVQGKRGYTF. The CDR3 region has the DNA TGTGCCAGCAGCCCTACTGTACAGGGGAAGCGTGGCTACACCTTC.